Shown below are 22 T cell receptor beta chains from a single sample sequenced in a study of T cell changes during pregnancy in multiple sclerosis. Profiled with immunoSEQ multiplex PCR; TCRdb holds only in-frame clones, not every one. Of about 40,000 clones listed, 89% were seen once; the top ten hold 1% to 1.5%. Source: CD4+ T cells from peripheral blood mononuclear cells, taken after pregnancy. The source of these receptors is a female donor with multiple sclerosis, enrolled in a pregnancy study.

CDR3 region: CATSRGWGEAGELFF. The DNA for the CDR3 is TGTGCCACCAGCAGAGGATGGGGCGAGGCGGGGGAGCTGTTTTTT. The V call is TRBV15, the J call TRBJ2-2; tentatively, D is TRBD1 (5 bases). This CDR3 has 15 amino acids. The V end was cut by 1 base, the J end by 8 bases, with 14 bases between. CDR1 and CDR2 from the germline V gene are LNHNV and YYDKDF (reference sequence).

This chain connects TRBV7-2 to TRBJ1-2; tentatively, D is TRBD1 (6 bases). Trimming left V 0 bases short and J 3 bases short, with 11 bases between. This CDR3 region has 15 residues. The V gene's germline CDR1 is SGHTA and CDR2 FQGNSA. The CDR3 DNA is TGTGCCAGCAGCTTAGCGCGGACAGATTACTATGGCTACACCTTC. This gives the protein CASSLARTDYYGYTF. Full variable domain (remainder filled in from reference TRBV7-2 and TRBJ1-2): GAGVSQSPSNKVTEKGKDVELRCDPISGHTALYWYRQSLGQGLEFLIYFQGNSAPDKSGLPSDRFSAERTGGSVSTLTIQRTQQEDSAVYLCASSLARTDYYGYTFGSGTRLTVV.

The chain combines TRBV12-5 with TRBJ1-5, with a possible D match to TRBD1 (5 bases). CDR1 LGHNT and CDR2 FRNRAP come from the germline V gene. V was trimmed by 8 bases and J by 0 bases, leaving 11 bases between them. This CDR3 has 14 amino acids. DNA for the CDR3: TGTGCTAGTACAACAGGAGATAGCAATCAGCCCCAGCATTTT. This sequence encodes CASTTGDSNQPQHF.

This clone has only a few counts. The gene calls are TRBV7-9 and TRBJ2-3, with TRBD2 as a possible D gene (6 bases). The CDR3 runs to 15 residues. CDR1 is SEHNR and CDR2 is FQNEAQ in the germline V gene (reference sequence). V lost 5 bases, J lost 7 bases, and 19 bases lay in between. The CDR3 DNA sequence: TGTGCCAGCAGCCCTTTAACGGGAGCTGGAAATACGCAGTATTTT. Translating gives CASSPLTGAGNTQYF.

V and J are TRBV6-5 and TRBJ2-5; 7 nucleotides align to TRBD1. The V gene end was trimmed by 4 bases and the J gene end by 5 bases; junction bases not matched to a gene: 7. CDR1 and CDR2 (germline): MNHEY, SVGAGI. The CDR3 consists of 14 residues. The CDR3 reads CASSLGTVRETQYF. CDR3 DNA sequence: TGTGCCAGCAGTTTAGGGACAGTTAGGGAGACCCAGTACTTC.

This rearrangement joins TRBV6-4 to TRBJ1-2; no clear D. V gave up 3 bases and J gave up 4 bases, with 6 bases separating them. This CDR3 contains 12 residues. CDR1 is MRHNA and CDR2 is SNTAGT in the germline V gene. The CDR3 DNA sequence: TGTGCCAGCAGTGATCGGGGCTATGGCTACACCTTC. Translating gives CASSDRGYGYTF.

This chain connects TRBV6-1 to TRBJ1-6, with 8 bases identical to TRBD1. Germline values: CDR1 MNHNS, CDR2 SASEGT. J lost 10 bases, V lost 3 bases, and 5 bases had no gene match. CDR3 length: 14 amino acids. CDR3 sequence: CASSDQGARSPLHF. The CDR3, as DNA: TGTGCCAGCAGTGATCAGGGGGCGCGGTCACCCCTCCACTTT.

Details on this clone: The sample holds other DNA sequences that translate to the same CDR3. The chain employs TRBV2 and TRBJ2-3; 13 bases map to TRBD2. V dropped 3 bases and J dropped 4; count of bases not matched to a gene: 4. CDR1 and CDR2 from the germline V gene are SNHLY and FYNNEI. There are 16 residues in the CDR3. The chain's CDR3 is CASSERTSGSADTQYF. In DNA form, the CDR3 reads TGTGCCAGCAGTGAGCGGACTAGCGGGAGTGCAGATACGCAGTATTTT.

The chain employs TRBV13 and TRBJ2-7; 10 bases match TRBD1. The germline V gene has CDR1 PRHDT and CDR2 FYEKMQ (reference sequence). V lost 5 bases, J lost 1 base, and 5 bases stayed unmatched. The CDR3 extends over 15 amino acids. The DNA for the CDR3 is TGTGCCAGCAGCAACCGGGACAGGGGATCCTACGAGCAGTACTTC. It encodes CASSNRDRGSYEQYF.

The chain joins TRBV25-1 to TRBJ1-6; D remains ambiguous. The CDR3 is made up of 16 amino acids. V was trimmed by 4 bases and J by 4 bases, leaving 14 bases between them. Germline CDR1 and CDR2: MGHDK and SYGVNS. CDR3 in DNA: TGTGCCAGCAGTGGCCCGAGCGATGCGTATAATTCACCCCTCCACTTT. This sequence encodes CASSGPSDAYNSPLHF.

The genes are TRBV7-3 and TRBJ2-3; maybe TRBD2 (5 bases). V lost 1 base to trimming and J lost 1 base, with 9 bases between them. This CDR3 spans 15 amino acids. The germline V gene has CDR1 SGHTA and CDR2 FQGTGA. The chain's CDR3 is CASSLNGVGTDTQYF. CDR3 DNA sequence: TGTGCCAGCAGCTTAAACGGGGTCGGCACAGATACGCAGTATTTT.

This clone has only one observation. The rearrangement uses TRBV28 and TRBJ2-7; 10 bases agree with TRBD2. Germline lookup yields CDR1 MDHEN and CDR2 SYDVKM. Trimming at V came to 8 bases and at J to 0 bases, leaving 7 bases not matched to a gene. This CDR3 has 15 residues. The CDR3 sequence: CASGLTSGLSYEQYF. The CDR3 DNA is TGTGCCAGCGGACTGACTAGCGGGCTCTCCTACGAGCAGTACTTC.

V gene TRBV6-5 combines with J gene TRBJ2-3; 7 positions agree with TRBD1. Germline V lookup: CDR1 MNHEY, CDR2 SVGAGI. The V segment lost 0 bases and the J segment 3 bases; nucleotides outside the gene matches: 6. CDR3 length: 16 residues. In DNA form, the CDR3 reads TGTGCCAGCAGTTACTCCAATCCACAGGGGACAGATACGCAGTATTTT. This translates into CASSYSNPQGTDTQYF.

CDR3 sequence (DNA): TGTGCCAGCAGTGAGTTTGGGGAGGCCCATTACAATGAGCAGTTCTTC. It encodes CASSEFGEAHYNEQFF. This rearrangement joins TRBV6-1 to TRBJ2-1, with a tentative D call TRBD2 (6 bases). Germline assignment: CDR1 MNHNS and CDR2 SASEGT. CDR3 length equals 16 residues. V lost 3 bases and J 4 bases, leaving 16 bases between the germline ends.

In this sample, this clone turned up a few times. The gene calls are TRBV19 and TRBJ1-1; D not certain. The CDR3 is made up of 16 amino acids. V was cut by 3 bases and J by 7 bases, with 21 bases left in between. Germline V gives CDR1 LNHDA, CDR2 SQIVND (reference sequence). CDR3 sequence reads: CASSMGMAFSSGEAFF. DNA for the CDR3: TGTGCCAGTAGTATGGGTATGGCGTTCAGCAGCGGTGAAGCTTTCTTT.

The chain recombines TRBV7-2 with TRBJ2-7; 8 nucleotides match TRBD2. Germline V gene lookup returns CDR1 SGHTA and CDR2 FQGNSA. The length of the CDR3 is 12 residues. Germline trimming cut 5 bases from V and 4 bases from J; bases unmatched to any gene: 1. The CDR3 DNA reads TGTGCCAGCAGCCCTAGCGGGTACGAGCAGTACTTC. It encodes CASSPSGYEQYF.

The gene calls are TRBV2 and TRBJ2-7, with 8 bases aligning to TRBD2. The V gene end was trimmed by 4 bases and the J gene end by 5 bases; junction bases not matched to a gene: 7. There are 14 residues in the CDR3. Germline CDR1 is SNHLY and CDR2 is FYNNEI. CDR3 bases: TGTGCCAGCAGTGTTCCAGCGGGAGTAAACGAGCAGTACTTC. Encoded protein: CASSVPAGVNEQYF.

This rearrangement joins TRBV11-2 to TRBJ1-2; possible D gene TRBD1, 6 bases. Germline CDR1 and CDR2: SGHAT and FQNNGV. The CDR3 spans 16 residues. The germline V and J ends were trimmed by 5 bases and 1 base, with 17 bases remaining between them. CDR3 amino acids: CASSTTYRQDNYGYTF. Written as DNA, the CDR3 is TGTGCCAGCAGCACAACCTACCGACAGGATAACTATGGCTACACCTTC.

V usage is TRBV11-2 and J usage is TRBJ1-2; TRBD1 aligns across 9 bases. V lost 4 bases to trimming and J lost 3 bases; unmatched junction nucleotides: 6. The CDR3 length is 15 residues. Germline-derived CDR1 and CDR2 are SGHAT and FQNNGV. In nucleotides, the CDR3 is TGTGCCAGCAGCTCCGGGACAGGGAATTACTATGGCTACACCTTC. It specifies CASSSGTGNYYGYTF.

The V gene is TRBV30, the J gene TRBJ1-1, with 9 bases matching TRBD1. The CDR3 length is 11 residues. Trimming took 3 bases from V and 11 from J; bases not matched to a gene: 4. Germline values: CDR1 GTSNPN, CDR2 SVGIG (reference sequence). The CDR3 spells CAWSIDRGAFF. DNA for the CDR3: TGTGCCTGGAGCATTGACAGGGGGGCTTTCTTT. Drawing the rest from reference TRBV30 and TRBJ1-1, the complete variable domain is SQTIHQWPATLVQPVGSPLSLECTVEGTSNPNLYWYRQAAGRGLQLLFYSVGIGQISSEVPQNLSASRPQDRQFILSSKKLLLSDSGFYLCAWSIDRGAFFGQGTRLTVV.

The chain employs TRBV7-2 and TRBJ2-7, with D unresolved. The CDR3 contains 11 residues. The germline V gene encodes CDR1 SGHTA and CDR2 FQGNSA. V lost 5 bases, J lost 4 bases, and 6 bases lay in between. CDR3 protein: CASSTMYEQYF. For the CDR3, the DNA is TGTGCCAGCAGCACTATGTACGAGCAGTACTTC.

DNA for the CDR3: TGTGCCAGCAATCGACTGGTGCCAAACTATGGCTACACCTTC. It yields the protein CASNRLVPNYGYTF. The J gene is TRBJ1-2, the V gene TRBV6-1, with no clear D. Germline CDR1 and CDR2: MNHNS and SASEGT. Between the trimmed V and J ends, which lost 7 bases and 2 bases, there was a span of 14 bases. There are 14 residues in the CDR3.